This T cell receptor beta chain was observed in a study of blood T cell repertoires in COVID-19. Background on the study: From the United States, Italy and Spain came samples of acute and convalescent COVID-19.

Membership in each cohort depended on participant-reported clinical history. Cohort 3 recovery required two negative PCRs, clearance, or symptom resolution. Profiling relied on immunoSEQ multiplex PCR, and the TCRdb table lists in-frame clones only, not all of them. The table includes 170,000 or so clones, roughly 90% detected once. Specimen: PBMCs or T cells enriched from blood (not recorded which). This clonotype was sampled from a woman in her 50s who had recovered from COVID-19.

The CDR3 protein is CASSYPGQNQPQHF. In DNA form, the CDR3 reads TGTGCCAGCAGTTATCCGGGACAAAATCAGCCCCAGCATTTT. The rearrangement uses TRBV6-2 or TRBV6-3 and TRBJ1-5; D might be TRBD1 (6 bases). The germline V gene encodes CDR1 MNHEY and CDR2 SVGEGT. Trimming pared 3 bases from V and 4 bases from J, leaving 10 bases between. The CDR3 extends over 14 amino acids.